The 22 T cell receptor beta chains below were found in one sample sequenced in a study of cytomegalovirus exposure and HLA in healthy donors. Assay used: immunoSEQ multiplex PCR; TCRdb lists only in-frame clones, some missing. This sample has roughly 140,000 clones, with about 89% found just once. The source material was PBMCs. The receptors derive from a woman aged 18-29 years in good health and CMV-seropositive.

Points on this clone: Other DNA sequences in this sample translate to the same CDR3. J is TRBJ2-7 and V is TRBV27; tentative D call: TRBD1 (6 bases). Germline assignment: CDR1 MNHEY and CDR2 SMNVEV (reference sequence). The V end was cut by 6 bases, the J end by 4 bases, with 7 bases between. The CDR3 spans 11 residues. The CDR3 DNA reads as TGTGCCAGCAGCACAGGGTACGAGCAGTACTTC. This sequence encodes CASSTGYEQYF.

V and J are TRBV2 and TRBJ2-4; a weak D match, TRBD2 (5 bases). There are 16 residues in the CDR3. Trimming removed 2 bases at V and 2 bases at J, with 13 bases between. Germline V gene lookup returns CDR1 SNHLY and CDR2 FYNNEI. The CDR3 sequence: CASSESGVFSKNIQYF. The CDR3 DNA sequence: TGTGCCAGCAGTGAATCCGGGGTTTTCTCCAAAAACATTCAGTACTTC.

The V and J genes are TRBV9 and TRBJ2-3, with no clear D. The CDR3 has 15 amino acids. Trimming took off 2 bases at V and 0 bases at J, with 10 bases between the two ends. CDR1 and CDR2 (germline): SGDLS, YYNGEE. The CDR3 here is CASSVGLSSTDTQYF. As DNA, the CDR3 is TGTGCCAGCAGCGTTGGGCTTTCTAGCACAGATACGCAGTATTTT.

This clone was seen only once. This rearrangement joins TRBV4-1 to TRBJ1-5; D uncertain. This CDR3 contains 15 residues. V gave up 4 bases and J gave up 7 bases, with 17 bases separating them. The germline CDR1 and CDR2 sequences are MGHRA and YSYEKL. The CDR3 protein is CASSPEAANRQPQHF. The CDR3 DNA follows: TGCGCCAGCAGCCCCGAGGCGGCTAACCGGCAGCCCCAGCATTTT.

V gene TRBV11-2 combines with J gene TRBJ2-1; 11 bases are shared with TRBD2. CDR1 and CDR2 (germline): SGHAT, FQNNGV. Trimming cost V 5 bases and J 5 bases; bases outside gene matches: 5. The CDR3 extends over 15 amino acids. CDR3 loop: CASSHSGRAHNEQFF. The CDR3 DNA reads TGTGCCAGCAGCCATAGCGGGAGGGCCCACAATGAGCAGTTCTTC.

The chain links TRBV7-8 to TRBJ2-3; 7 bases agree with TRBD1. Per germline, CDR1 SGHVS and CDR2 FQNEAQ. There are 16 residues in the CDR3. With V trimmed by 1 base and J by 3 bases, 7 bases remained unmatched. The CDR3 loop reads CASSLVGDRRTDTQYF. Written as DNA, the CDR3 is TGTGCCAGCAGCTTAGTAGGGGACAGACGGACAGATACGCAGTATTTT.

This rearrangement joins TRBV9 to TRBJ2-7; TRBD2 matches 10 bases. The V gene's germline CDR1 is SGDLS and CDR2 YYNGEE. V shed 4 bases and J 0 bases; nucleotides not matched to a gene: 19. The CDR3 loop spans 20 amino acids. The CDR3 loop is CASSPEPNTLAGVASYEQYF. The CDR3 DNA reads TGTGCCAGCAGCCCTGAACCCAATACCCTAGCGGGAGTGGCCTCCTACGAGCAGTACTTC.

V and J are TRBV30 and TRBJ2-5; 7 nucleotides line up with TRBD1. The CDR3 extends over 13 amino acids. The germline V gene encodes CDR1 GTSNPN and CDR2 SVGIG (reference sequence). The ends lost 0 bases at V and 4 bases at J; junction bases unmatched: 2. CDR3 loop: CAWSVRGLETQYF. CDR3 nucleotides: TGTGCCTGGAGTGTAAGGGGGCTAGAGACCCAGTACTTC.

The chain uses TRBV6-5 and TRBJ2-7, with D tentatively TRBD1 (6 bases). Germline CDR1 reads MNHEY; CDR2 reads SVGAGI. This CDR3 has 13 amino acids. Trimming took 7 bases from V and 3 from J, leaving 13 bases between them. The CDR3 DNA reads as TGTGCCAGCAAGGAACAGGGCTACTACGAGCAGTACTTC. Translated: CASKEQGYYEQYF.

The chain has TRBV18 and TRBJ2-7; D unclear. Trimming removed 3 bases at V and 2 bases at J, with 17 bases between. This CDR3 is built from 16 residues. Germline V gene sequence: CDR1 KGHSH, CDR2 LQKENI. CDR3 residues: CASSPDRVLRAYEQYF. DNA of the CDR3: TGTGCCAGCTCACCGGATCGGGTTCTCAGAGCCTACGAGCAGTACTTC. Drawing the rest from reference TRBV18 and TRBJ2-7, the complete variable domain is NAGVMQNPRHLVRRRGQEARLRCSPMKGHSHVYWYRQLPEEGLKFMVYLQKENIIDESGMPKERFSAEFPKEGPSILRIQQVVRGDSAAYFCASSPDRVLRAYEQYFGPGTRLTVT.

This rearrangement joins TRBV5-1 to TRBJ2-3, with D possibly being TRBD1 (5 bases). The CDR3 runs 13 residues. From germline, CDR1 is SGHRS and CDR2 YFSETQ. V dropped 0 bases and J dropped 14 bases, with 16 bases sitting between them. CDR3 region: CASSLGWGSVWYF. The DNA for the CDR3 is TGCGCCAGCAGCTTGGGTTGGGGCAGCGTTTGGTATTTT.

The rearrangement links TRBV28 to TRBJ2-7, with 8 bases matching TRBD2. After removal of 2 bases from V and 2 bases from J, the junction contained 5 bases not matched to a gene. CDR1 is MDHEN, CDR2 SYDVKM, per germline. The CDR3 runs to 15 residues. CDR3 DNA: TGTGCCAGCAGTTTACGGGTCGGGAGGGCCTACGAGCAGTACTTC. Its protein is CASSLRVGRAYEQYF.

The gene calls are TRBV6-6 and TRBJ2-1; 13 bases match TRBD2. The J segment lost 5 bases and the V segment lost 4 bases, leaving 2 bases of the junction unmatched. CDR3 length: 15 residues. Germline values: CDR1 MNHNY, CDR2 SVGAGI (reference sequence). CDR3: CASSFGLAGDNEQFF. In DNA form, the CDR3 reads TGTGCCAGCAGTTTCGGACTAGCGGGAGACAATGAGCAGTTCTTC.

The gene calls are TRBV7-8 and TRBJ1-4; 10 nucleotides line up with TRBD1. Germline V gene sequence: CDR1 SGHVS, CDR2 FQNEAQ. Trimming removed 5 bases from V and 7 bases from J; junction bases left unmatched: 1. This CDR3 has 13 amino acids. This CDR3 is CASSRDRGEKLFF. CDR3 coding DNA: TGTGCCAGCAGCAGGGACAGGGGTGAAAAACTGTTTTTT.

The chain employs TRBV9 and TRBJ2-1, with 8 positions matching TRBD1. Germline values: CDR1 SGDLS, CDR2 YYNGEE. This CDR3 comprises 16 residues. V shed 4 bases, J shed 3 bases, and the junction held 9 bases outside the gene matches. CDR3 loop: CASSTRGTGYYNEQFF. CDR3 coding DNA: TGTGCCAGCAGCACACGGGGGACAGGCTACTACAATGAGCAGTTCTTC. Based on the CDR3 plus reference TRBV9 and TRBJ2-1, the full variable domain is DSGVTQTPKHLITATGQRVTLRCSPRSGDLSVYWYQQSLDQGLQFLIQYYNGEERAKGNILERFSAQQFPDLHSELNLSSLELGDSALYFCASSTRGTGYYNEQFFGPGTRLTVL.

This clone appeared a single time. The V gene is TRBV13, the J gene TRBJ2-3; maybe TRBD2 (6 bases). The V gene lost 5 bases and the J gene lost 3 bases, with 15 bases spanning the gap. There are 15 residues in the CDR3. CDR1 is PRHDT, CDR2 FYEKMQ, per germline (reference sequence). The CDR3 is CASSPPPGVTDTQYF. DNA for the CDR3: TGTGCCAGCAGCCCCCCTCCGGGAGTGACAGATACGCAGTATTTT.

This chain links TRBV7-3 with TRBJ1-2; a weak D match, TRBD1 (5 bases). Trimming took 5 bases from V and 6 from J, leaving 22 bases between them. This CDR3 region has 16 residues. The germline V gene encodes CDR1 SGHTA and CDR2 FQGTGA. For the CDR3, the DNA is TGTGCCAGCAGCCCGACCGCCTCAATGGGGCCTAATGGCTACACCTTC. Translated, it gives CASSPTASMGPNGYTF. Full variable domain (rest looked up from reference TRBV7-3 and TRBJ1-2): GAGVSQTPSNKVTEKGKYVELRCDPISGHTALYWYRQSLGQGPEFLIYFQGTGAADDSGLPNDRFFAVRPEGSVSTLKIQRTERGDSAVYLCASSPTASMGPNGYTFGSGTRLTVV.

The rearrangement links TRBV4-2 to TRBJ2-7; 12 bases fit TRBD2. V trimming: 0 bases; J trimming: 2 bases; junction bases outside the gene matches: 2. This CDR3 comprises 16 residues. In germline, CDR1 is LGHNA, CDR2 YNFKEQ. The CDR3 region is CASSQDLAGGPYEQYF. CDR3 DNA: TGTGCCAGCAGCCAAGACCTAGCGGGAGGGCCCTACGAGCAGTACTTC.

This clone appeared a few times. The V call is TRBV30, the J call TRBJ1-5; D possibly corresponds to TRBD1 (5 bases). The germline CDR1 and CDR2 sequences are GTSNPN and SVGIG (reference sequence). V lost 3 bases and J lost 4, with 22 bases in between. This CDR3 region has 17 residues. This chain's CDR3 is CAWSAVRAGLGNQPQHF. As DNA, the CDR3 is TGTGCCTGGAGCGCGGTAAGGGCAGGGCTAGGAAATCAGCCCCAGCATTTT.

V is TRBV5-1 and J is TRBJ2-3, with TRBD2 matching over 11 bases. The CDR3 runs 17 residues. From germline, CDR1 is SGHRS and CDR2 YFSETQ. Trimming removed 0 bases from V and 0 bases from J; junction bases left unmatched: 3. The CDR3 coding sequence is TGCGCCAGCAGCTTGGGTAGGACTAGCGGGAGCACAGATACGCAGTATTTT. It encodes CASSLGRTSGSTDTQYF.

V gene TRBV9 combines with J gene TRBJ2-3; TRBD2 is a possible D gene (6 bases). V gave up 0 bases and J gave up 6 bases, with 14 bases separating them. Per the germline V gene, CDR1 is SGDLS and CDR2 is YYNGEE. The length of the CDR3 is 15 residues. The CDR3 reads CASSVDGRGGDTQYF. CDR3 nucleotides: TGTGCCAGCAGCGTAGACGGGAGAGGAGGGGATACGCAGTATTTT.

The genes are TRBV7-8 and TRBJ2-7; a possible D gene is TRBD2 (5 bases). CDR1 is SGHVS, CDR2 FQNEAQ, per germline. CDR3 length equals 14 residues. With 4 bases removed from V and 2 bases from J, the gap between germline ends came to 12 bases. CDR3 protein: CASSYQISAYEQYF. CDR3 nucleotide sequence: TGTGCCAGCAGCTACCAGATTAGCGCCTACGAGCAGTACTTC. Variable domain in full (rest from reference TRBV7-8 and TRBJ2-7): GAGVSQSPRYKVAKRGQDVALRCDPISGHVSLFWYQQALGQGPEFLTYFQNEAQLDKSGLPSDRFFAERPEGSVSTLKIQRTQQEDSAVYLCASSYQISAYEQYFGPGTRLTVT.